This T cell receptor beta chain was identified during a study of tumor-infiltrating lymphocytes in primary liver carcinoma. In addition to blood RNA drawn from unsorted whole blood, germline DNA was extracted. The investigators made TCR beta cDNA from roughly 0.55 ug total RNA, using a constant-region primer. Sequencing libraries for TCR beta derived from three nested multiplex PCR rounds that used slightly modified ARM-PCR. TRBV1-TRBV30 forward and Cbeta reverse primers drove the first two roughly 10-cycle rounds. TCRdb itself ran the multiplex PCR reads through MiXCR, one entry per CDR3 protein. The table shows about 320,000 distinct CDR3 sequences, with around three fifths occurring only once. CDR1 and CDR2 (germline): MNHNS, SASEGT. V lost 1 base and J 3 bases, leaving 4 bases between the germline ends. The length of the CDR3 is 13 residues. In this sample, this clonotype turned up many times.

The source material was peripheral blood. The source of this sequence is a man aged 40-49 years with primary liver carcinoma and hepatitis B virus infection. The rearrangement links TRBV6-1 to TRBJ2-1; D call uncertain. CDR3: CASSEGFYNEQFF. CDR3 bases: TGTGCCAGCAGTGAAGGCTTCTACAATGAGCAGTTCTTC.